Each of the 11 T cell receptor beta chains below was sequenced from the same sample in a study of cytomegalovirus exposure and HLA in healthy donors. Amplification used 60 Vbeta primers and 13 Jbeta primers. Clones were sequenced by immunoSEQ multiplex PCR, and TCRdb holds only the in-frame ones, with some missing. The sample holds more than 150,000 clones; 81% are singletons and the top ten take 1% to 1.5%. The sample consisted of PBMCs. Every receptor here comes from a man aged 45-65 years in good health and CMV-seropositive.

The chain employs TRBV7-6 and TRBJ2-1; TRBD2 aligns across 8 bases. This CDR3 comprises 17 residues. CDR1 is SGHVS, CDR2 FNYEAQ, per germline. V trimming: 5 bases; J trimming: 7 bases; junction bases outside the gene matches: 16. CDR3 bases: TGTGCCAGCAGCCGGACTTTGTTTCCGGGAGGGCGGAATGAGCAGTTCTTC. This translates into CASSRTLFPGGRNEQFF.

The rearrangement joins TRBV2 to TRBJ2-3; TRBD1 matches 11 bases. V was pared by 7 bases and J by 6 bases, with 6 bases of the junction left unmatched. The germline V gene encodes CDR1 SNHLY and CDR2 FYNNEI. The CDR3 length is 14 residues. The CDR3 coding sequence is TGTGCCAGCACCCAGGACAGGGGGCCGGATACGCAGTATTTT. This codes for CASTQDRGPDTQYF. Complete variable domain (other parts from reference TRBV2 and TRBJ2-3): EPEVTQTPSHQVTQMGQEVILRCVPISNHLYFYWYRQILGQKVEFLVSFYNNEISEKSEIFDDQFSVERPDGSNFTLKIRSTKLEDSAMYFCASTQDRGPDTQYFGPGTRLTVL.

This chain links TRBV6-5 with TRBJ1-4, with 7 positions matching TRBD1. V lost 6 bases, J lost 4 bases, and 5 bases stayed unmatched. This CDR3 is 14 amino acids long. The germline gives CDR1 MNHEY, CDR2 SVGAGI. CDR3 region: CASRAQGGNEKLFF. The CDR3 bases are TGTGCCAGCAGAGCTCAGGGGGGTAATGAAAAACTGTTTTTT.

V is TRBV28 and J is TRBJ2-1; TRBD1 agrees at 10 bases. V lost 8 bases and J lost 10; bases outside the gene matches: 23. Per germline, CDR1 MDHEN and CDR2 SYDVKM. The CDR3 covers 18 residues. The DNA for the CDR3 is TGTGCCAGCCTCGAAGGAGTAATCGGGACAGGGGCCGAGAGAGAGCAGTTCTTC. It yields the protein CASLEGVIGTGAEREQFF.

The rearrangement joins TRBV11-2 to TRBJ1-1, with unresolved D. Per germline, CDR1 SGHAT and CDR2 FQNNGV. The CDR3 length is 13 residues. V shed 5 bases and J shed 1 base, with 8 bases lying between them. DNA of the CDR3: TGTGCCAGCAGCAAGCACAGGAACACTGAAGCTTTCTTT. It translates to CASSKHRNTEAFF.

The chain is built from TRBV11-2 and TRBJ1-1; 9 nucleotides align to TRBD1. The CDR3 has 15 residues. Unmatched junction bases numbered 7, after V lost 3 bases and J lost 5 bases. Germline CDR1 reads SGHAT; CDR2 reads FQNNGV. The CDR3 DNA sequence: TGTGCCAGCAGCTTTACAGGGGGCTGGGCGACTGAAGCTTTCTTT. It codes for CASSFTGGWATEAFF.

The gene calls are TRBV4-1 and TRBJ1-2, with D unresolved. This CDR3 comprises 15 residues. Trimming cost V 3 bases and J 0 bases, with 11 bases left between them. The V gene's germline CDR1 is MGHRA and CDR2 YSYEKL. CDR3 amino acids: CASSQGDGANYGYTF. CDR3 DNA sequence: TGCGCCAGCAGCCAGGGAGACGGAGCTAACTATGGCTACACCTTC.

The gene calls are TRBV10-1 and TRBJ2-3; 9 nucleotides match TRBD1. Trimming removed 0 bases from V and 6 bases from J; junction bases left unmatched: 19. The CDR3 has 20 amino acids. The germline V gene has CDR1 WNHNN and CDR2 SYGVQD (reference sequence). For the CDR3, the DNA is TGCGCCAGCAGTGAGTCGACTCCGGGGGGACAGGGACGATCTGTGGATACGCAGTATTTT. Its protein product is CASSESTPGGQGRSVDTQYF.

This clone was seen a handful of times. This CDR3 is CASSLAFSGDNEQFF. CDR3 DNA sequence: TGTGCCAGCAGCTTAGCCTTTAGCGGGGACAATGAGCAGTTCTTC. This chain joins TRBV7-6 and TRBJ2-1; 8 nucleotides align to TRBD2. After removal of 0 bases from V and 5 bases from J, the junction contained 3 bases not matched to a gene. The CDR3 contains 15 residues. Germline CDR1 SGHVS, CDR2 FNYEAQ.

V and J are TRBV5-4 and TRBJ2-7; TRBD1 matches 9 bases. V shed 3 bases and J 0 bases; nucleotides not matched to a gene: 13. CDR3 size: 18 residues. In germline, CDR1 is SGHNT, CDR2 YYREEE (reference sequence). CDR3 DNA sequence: TGTGCCAGCAGCTCCCCCGACAGGGGGGGACCGAGCTCCTACGAGCAGTACTTC. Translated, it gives CASSSPDRGGPSSYEQYF.

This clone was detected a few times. The CDR3 loop reads CASSPGQGVRREQYF. As DNA, the CDR3 is TGTGCCAGCTCACCCGGACAGGGGGTTAGACGCGAGCAGTACTTC. V gene TRBV18 combines with J gene TRBJ2-7; 10 bases are a match to TRBD1. Germline-derived CDR1 and CDR2 are KGHSH and LQKENI. V lost 3 bases and J lost 6; bases outside the gene matches: 8. The CDR3 sequence is 15 residues long.